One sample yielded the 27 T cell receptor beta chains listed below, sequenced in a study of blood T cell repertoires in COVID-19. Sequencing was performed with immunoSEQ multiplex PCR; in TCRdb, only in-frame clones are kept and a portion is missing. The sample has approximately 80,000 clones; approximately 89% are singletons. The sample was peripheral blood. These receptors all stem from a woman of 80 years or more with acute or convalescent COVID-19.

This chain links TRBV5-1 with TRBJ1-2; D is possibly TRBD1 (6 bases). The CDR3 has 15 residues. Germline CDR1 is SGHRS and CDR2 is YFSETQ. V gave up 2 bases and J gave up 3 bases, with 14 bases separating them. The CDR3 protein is CASSLTGSLDYGYTF. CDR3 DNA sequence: TGCGCCAGCAGCTTAACAGGGTCATTAGACTATGGCTACACCTTC.

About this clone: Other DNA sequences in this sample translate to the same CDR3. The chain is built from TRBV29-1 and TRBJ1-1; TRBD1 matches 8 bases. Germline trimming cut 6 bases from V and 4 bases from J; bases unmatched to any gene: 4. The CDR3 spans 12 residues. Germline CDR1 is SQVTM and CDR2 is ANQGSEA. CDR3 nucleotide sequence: TGCAGCGTCGATGACAGGGGCACTGAAGCTTTCTTT. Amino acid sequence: CSVDDRGTEAFF.

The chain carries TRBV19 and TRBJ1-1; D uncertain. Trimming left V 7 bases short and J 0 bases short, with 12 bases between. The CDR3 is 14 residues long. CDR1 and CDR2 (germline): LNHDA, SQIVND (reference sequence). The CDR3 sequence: CASKTRDMNTEAFF. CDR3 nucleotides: TGTGCCAGTAAAACACGGGATATGAACACTGAAGCTTTCTTT.

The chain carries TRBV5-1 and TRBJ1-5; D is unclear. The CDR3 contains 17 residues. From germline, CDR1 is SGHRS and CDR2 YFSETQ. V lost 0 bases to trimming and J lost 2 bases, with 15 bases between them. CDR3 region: CASSLGPLEGGNQPQHF. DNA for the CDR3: TGCGCCAGCAGCTTGGGCCCCCTGGAGGGAGGCAATCAGCCCCAGCATTTT.

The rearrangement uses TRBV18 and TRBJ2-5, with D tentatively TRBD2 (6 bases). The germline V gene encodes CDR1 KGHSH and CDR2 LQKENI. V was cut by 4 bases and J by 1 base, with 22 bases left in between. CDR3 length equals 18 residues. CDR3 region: CASSRGEVASSLQETQYF. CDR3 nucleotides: TGTGCCAGCTCACGCGGGGAGGTGGCAAGTAGTCTCCAAGAGACCCAGTACTTC. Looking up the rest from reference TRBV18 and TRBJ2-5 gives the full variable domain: NAGVMQNPRHLVRRRGQEARLRCSPMKGHSHVYWYRQLPEEGLKFMVYLQKENIIDESGMPKERFSAEFPKEGPSILRIQQVVRGDSAAYFCASSRGEVASSLQETQYFGPGTRLLVL.

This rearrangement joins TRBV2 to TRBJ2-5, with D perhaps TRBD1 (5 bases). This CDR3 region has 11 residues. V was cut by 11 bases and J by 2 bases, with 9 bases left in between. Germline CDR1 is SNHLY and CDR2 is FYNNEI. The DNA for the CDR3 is TGTGCCGGCTCAGGGCAAGAGACCCAGTACTTC. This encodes CAGSGQETQYF.

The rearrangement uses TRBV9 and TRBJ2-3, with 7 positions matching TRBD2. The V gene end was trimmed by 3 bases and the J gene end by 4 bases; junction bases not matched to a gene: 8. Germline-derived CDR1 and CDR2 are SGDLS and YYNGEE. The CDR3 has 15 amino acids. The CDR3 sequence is CASSGQSGKADTQYF. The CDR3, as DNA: TGTGCCAGCAGCGGACAGAGCGGGAAGGCAGATACGCAGTATTTT.

The CDR3 coding sequence is TGTGCCAGCAGCTTGGCTACTAGCGCTAACTCCTACGAGCAGTACTTC. Protein product: CASSLATSANSYEQYF. The chain carries TRBV5-5 and TRBJ2-7; 7 bases align to TRBD2. The CDR3 is made up of 16 amino acids. Trimming at V came to 0 bases and at J to 0 bases, leaving 6 bases not matched to a gene. Germline assignment: CDR1 SGHKS and CDR2 YYEKEE (reference sequence).

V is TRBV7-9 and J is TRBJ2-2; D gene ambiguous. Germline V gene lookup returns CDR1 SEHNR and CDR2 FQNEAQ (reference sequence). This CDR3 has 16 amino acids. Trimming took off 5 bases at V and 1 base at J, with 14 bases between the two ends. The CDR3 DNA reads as TGTGCCAGCAGCCCCTTGGTCCTAAGGAACACCGGGGAGCTGTTTTTT. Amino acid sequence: CASSPLVLRNTGELFF.

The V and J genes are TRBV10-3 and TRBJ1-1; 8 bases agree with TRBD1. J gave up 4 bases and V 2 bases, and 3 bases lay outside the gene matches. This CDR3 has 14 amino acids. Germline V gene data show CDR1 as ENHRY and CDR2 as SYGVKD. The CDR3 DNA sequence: TGTGCCATCAGTGAGGGACAGGGCGGCACTGAAGCTTTCTTT. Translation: CAISEGQGGTEAFF.

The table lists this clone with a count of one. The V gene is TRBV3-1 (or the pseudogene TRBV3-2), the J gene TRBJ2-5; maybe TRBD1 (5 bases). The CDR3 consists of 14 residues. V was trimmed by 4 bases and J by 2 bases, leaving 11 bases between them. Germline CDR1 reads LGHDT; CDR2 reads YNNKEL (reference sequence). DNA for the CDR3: TGTGCCAGCAGCCGCAACAGGAATCAAGAGACCCAGTACTTC. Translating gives CASSRNRNQETQYF.

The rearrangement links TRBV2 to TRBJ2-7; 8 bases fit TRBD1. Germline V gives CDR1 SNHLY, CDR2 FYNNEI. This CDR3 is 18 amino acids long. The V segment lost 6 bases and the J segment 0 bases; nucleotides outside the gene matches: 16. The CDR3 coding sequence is TGTGCCAGCAGCCATGACCAGGGGGCGGGTGGGATCTCCTACGAGCAGTACTTC. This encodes CASSHDQGAGGISYEQYF.

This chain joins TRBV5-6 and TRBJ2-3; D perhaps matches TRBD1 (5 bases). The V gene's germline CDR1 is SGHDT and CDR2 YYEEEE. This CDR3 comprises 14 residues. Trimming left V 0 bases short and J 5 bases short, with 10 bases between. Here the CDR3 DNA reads TGTGCCAGCAGCTTGGGGGCAGGGAAAGATACGCAGTATTTT. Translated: CASSLGAGKDTQYF.

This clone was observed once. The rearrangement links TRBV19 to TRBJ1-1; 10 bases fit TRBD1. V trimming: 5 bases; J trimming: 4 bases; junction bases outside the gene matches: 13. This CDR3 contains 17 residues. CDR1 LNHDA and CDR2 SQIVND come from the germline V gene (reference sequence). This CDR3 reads CASSPSGTGAGGTEAFF. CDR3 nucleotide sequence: TGTGCCAGTAGTCCCTCCGGGACAGGGGCTGGTGGCACTGAAGCTTTCTTT.

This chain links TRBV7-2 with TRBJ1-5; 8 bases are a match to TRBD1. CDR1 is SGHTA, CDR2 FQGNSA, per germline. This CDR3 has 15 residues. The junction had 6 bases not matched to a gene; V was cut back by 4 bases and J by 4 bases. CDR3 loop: CASSSRTGSNQPQHF. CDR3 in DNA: TGTGCCAGCAGCTCGAGGACAGGGTCAAATCAGCCCCAGCATTTT.

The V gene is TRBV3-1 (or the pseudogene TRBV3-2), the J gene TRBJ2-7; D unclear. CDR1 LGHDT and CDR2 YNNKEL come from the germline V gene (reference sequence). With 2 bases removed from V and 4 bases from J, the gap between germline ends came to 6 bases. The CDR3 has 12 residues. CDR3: CASSQSQYEQYF. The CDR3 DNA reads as TGTGCCAGCAGCCAATCTCAGTACGAGCAGTACTTC.

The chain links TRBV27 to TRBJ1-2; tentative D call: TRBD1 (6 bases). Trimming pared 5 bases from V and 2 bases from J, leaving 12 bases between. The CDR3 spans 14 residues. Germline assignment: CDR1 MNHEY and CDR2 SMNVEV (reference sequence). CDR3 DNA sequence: TGTGCCAGCAGTAGACAGGCCGACAACTATGGCTACACCTTC. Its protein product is CASSRQADNYGYTF.

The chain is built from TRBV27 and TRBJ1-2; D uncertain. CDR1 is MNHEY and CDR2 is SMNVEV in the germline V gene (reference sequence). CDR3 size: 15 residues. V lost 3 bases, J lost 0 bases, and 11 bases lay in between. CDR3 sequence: CASSLRRGTNYGYTF. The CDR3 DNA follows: TGTGCCAGCAGTTTGAGGCGGGGAACTAACTATGGCTACACCTTC.

CDR3 bases: TGCGCCAGCAGCTTGGAGCGGGGCGGTGAAGCTTTCTTT. Translation: CASSLERGGEAFF. V usage is TRBV5-1 and J usage is TRBJ1-1; possible D gene TRBD1, 5 bases. The V and J ends lost 0 bases and 7 bases respectively, with 10 bases between them. Looked up from germline, CDR1 is SGHRS and CDR2 is YFSETQ. The CDR3 contains 13 residues.

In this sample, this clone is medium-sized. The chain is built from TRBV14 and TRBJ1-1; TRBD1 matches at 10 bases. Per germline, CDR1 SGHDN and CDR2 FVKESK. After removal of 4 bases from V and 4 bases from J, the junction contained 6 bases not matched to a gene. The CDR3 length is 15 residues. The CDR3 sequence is CASSLWDRGSTEAFF. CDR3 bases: TGTGCCAGCAGCCTGTGGGACAGGGGCTCCACTGAAGCTTTCTTT.

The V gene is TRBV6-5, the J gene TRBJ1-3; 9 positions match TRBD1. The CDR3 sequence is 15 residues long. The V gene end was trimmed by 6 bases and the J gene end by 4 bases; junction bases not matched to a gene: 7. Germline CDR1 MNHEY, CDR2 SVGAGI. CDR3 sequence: CASSQSDRGGNTIYF. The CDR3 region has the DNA TGTGCCAGCAGCCAATCCGACAGGGGGGGAAACACCATATATTTT.

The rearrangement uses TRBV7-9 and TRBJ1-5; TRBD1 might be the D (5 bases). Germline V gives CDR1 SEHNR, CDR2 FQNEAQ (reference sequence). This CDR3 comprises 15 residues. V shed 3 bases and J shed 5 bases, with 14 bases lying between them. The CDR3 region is CASSFGAGGDQPQHF. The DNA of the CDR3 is TGTGCCAGCAGCTTTGGCGCCGGAGGGGATCAGCCCCAGCATTTT.

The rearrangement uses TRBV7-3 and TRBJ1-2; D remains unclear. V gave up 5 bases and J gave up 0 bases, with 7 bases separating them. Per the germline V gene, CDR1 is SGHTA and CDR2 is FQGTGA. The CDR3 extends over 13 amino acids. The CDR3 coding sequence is TGTGCCAGCAGCCCCGGGACTAACTATGGCTACACCTTC. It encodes CASSPGTNYGYTF.

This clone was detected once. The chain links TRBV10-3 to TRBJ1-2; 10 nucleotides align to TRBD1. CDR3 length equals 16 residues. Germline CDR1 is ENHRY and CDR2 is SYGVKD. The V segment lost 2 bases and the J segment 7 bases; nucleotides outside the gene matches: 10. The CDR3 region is CAISELRDRGVAGYTF. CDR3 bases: TGTGCCATCAGTGAGCTCCGGGACAGGGGAGTAGCTGGCTACACCTTC.

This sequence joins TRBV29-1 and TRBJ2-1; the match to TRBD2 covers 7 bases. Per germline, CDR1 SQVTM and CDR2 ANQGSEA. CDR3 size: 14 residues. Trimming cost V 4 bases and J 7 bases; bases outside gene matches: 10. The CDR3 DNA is TGCAGCGTTGGAGGACTAGGAAGGTATAATGAGCAGTTCTTC. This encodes CSVGGLGRYNEQFF.

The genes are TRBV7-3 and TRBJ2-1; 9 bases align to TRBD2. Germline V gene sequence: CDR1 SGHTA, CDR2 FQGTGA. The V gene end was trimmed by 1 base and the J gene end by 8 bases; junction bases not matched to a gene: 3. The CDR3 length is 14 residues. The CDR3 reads CASSLMASGDEQFF. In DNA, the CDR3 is TGTGCCAGCAGCTTAATGGCTAGCGGGGATGAGCAGTTCTTC.

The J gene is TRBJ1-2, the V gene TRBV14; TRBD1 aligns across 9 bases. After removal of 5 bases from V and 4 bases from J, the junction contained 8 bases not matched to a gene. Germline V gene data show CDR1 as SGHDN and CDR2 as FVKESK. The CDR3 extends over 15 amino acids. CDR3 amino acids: CASSGRTGALYGYTF. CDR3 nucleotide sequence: TGTGCCAGCAGCGGAAGGACAGGGGCCCTCTATGGCTACACCTTC.